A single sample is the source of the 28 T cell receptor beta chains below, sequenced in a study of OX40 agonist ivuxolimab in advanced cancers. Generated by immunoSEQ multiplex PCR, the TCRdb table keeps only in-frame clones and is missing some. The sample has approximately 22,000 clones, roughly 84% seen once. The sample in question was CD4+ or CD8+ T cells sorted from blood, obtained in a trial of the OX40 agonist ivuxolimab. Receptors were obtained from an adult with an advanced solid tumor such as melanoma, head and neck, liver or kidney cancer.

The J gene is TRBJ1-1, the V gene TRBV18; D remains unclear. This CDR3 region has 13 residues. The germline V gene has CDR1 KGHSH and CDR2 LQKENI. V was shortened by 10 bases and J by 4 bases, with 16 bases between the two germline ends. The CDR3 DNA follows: TGTGCCACACGCGCCGGGGTTGGCACTGAAGCTTTCTTT. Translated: CATRAGVGTEAFF. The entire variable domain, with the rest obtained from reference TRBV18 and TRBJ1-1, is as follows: NAGVMQNPRHLVRRRGQEARLRCSPMKGHSHVYWYRQLPEEGLKFMVYLQKENIIDESGMPKERFSAEFPKEGPSILRIQQVVRGDSAAYFCATRAGVGTEAFFGQGTRLTVV.

The CDR3 nucleotides are TGTGCCTGGAGTGTAAAAGGGAACGAGCAGTACTTC. Its translation: CAWSVKGNEQYF. The chain links TRBV30 to TRBJ2-7; D unclear. Germline lookup yields CDR1 GTSNPN and CDR2 SVGIG (reference sequence). V was pared by 0 bases and J by 5 bases, with 8 bases between. This CDR3 has 12 amino acids.

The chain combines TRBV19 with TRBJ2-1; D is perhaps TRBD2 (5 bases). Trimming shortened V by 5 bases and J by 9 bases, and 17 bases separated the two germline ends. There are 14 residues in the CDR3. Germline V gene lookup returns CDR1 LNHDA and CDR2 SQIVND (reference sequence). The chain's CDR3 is CASSARTRTPEQFF. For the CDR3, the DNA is TGTGCCAGTAGTGCAAGAACGCGGACTCCTGAGCAGTTCTTC.

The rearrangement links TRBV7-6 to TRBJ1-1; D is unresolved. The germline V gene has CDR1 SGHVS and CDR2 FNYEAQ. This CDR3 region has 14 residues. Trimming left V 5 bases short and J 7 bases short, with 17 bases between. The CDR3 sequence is CASSPSLTRGEAFF. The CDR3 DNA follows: TGTGCCAGCAGCCCCTCCCTGACGCGCGGTGAAGCTTTCTTT.

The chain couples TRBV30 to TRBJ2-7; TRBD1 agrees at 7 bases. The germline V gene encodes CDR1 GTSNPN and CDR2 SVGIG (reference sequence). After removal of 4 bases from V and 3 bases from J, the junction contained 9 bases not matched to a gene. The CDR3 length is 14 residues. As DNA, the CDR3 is TGTGCCTGGACAAACGACAGGGCGGGCTACGAGCAGTACTTC. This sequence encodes CAWTNDRAGYEQYF.

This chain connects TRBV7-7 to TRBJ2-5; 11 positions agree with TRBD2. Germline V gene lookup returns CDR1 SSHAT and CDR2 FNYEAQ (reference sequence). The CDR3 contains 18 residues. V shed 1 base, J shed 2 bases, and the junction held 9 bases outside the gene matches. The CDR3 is CASSLGLAGGSGQETQYF. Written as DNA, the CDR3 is TGTGCCAGCAGCTTAGGGCTAGCGGGAGGATCGGGTCAAGAGACCCAGTACTTC.

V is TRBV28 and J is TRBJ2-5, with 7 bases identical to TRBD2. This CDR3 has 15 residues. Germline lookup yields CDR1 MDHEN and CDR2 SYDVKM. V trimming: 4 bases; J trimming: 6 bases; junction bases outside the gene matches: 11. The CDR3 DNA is TGTGCCAGCAGTTCTACCGCGGGGGTAAGAAAGACCCAGTACTTC. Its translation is CASSSTAGVRKTQYF.

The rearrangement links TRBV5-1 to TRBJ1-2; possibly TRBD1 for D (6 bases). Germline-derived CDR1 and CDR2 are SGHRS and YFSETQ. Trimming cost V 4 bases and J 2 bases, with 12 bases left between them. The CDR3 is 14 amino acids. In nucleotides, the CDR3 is TGCGCCAGCAGCCCTGACAGGTCCAACTATGGCTACACCTTC. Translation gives CASSPDRSNYGYTF.

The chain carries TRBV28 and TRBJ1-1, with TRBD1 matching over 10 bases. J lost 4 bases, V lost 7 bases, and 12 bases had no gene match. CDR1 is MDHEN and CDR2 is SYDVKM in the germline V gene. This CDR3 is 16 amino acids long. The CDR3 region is CASTDRGRLFGTEAFF. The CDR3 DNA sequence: TGTGCCAGCACCGACAGGGGGCGGCTTTTTGGCACTGAAGCTTTCTTT.

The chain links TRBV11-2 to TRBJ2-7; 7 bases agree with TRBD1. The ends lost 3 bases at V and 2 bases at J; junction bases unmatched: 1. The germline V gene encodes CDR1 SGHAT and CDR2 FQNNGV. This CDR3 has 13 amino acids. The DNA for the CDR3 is TGTGCCAGCAGCTTCGGACAGGCCTACGAGCAGTACTTC. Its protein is CASSFGQAYEQYF.

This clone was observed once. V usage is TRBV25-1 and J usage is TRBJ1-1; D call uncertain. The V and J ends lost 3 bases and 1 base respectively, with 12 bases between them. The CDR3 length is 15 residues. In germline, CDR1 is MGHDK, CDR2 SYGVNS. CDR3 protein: CASSEGINQNTEAFF. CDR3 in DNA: TGTGCCAGCAGTGAGGGGATCAACCAGAACACTGAAGCTTTCTTT.

Here the CDR3 reads CASSYRGGGNTGELFF. CDR3 nucleotide sequence: TGTGCCAGCAGTTACCGGGGCGGGGGGAACACCGGGGAGCTGTTTTTT. V and J are TRBV6-5 and TRBJ2-2, with 7 bases aligning to TRBD2. This CDR3 region has 16 residues. CDR1 and CDR2 from the germline V gene are MNHEY and SVGAGI. V shed 2 bases, J shed 1 base, and the junction held 4 bases outside the gene matches.

CDR3 amino acids: CASSWRTSGARQFF. The CDR3 DNA sequence: TGTGCCAGCAGCTGGCGAACTAGCGGGGCTCGTCAGTTCTTC. The V and J genes are TRBV11-2 and TRBJ2-1; 10 nucleotides agree with TRBD2. The CDR3 consists of 14 residues. CDR1 is SGHAT, CDR2 FQNNGV, per germline. The ends lost 4 bases at V and 13 bases at J; junction bases unmatched: 10.

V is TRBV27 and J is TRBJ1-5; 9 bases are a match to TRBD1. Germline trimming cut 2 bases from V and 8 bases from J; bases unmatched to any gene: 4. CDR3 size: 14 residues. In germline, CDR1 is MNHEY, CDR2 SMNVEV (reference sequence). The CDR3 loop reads CASSLGTGWEPQHF. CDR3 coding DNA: TGTGCCAGCAGTTTAGGGACAGGGTGGGAGCCCCAGCATTTT.

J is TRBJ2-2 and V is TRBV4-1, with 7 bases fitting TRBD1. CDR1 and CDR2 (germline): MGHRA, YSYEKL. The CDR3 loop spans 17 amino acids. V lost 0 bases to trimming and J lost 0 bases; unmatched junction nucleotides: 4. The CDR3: CASSQETGSANTGELFF. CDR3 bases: TGCGCCAGCAGCCAAGAGACAGGGTCCGCGAACACCGGGGAGCTGTTTTTT.

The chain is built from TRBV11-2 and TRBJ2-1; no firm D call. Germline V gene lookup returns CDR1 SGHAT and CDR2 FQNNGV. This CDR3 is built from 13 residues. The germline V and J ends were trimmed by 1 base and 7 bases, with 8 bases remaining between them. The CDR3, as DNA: TGTGCCAGCAGCTTAGTTCGTAGGAATGAGCAGTTCTTC. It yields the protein CASSLVRRNEQFF. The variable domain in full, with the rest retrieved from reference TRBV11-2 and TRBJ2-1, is EAGVAQSPRYKIIEKRQSVAFWCNPISGHATLYWYQQILGQGPKLLIQFQNNGVVDDSQLPKDRFSAERLKGVDSTLKIQPAKLEDSAVYLCASSLVRRNEQFFGPGTRLTVL.

The CDR3 nucleotides are TGTGCCAGCAGCTTAACTAGCGGGGGCCCCTCTCTACTCGGTGAGCAGTTCTTC. Encoded protein: CASSLTSGGPSLLGEQFF. The chain couples TRBV7-3 to TRBJ2-1; 9 bases line up with TRBD2. The length of the CDR3 is 18 residues. Germline V gene data show CDR1 as SGHTA and CDR2 as FQGTGA. With 0 bases clipped from V and 9 bases from J, the junction kept 15 bases outside the gene matches.

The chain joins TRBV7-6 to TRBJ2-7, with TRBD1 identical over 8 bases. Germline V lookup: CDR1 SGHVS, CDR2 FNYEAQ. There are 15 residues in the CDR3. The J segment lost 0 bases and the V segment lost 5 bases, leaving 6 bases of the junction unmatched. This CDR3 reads CASSIAGGASYEQYF. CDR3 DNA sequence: TGTGCCAGCAGCATCGCAGGGGGCGCCTCCTACGAGCAGTACTTC.

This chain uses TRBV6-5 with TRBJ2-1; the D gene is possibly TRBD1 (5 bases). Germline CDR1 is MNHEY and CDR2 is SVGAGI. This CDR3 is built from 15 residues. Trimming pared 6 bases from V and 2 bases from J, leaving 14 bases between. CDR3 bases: TGTGCCAGCAGCTTAGACAGAGTTCCCTACAATGAGCAGTTCTTC. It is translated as CASSLDRVPYNEQFF.

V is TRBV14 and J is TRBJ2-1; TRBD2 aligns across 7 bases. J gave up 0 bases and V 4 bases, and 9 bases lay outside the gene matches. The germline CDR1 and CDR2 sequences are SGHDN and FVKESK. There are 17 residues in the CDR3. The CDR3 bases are TGTGCCAGCAGCCGCCGCTGGGGAGGGAGCTCCTACAATGAGCAGTTCTTC. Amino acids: CASSRRWGGSSYNEQFF.

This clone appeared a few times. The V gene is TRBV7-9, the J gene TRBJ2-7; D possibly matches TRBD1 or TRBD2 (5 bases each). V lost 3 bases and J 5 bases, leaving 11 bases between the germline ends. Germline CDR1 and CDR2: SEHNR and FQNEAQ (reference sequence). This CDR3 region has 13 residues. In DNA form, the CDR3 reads TGTGCCAGCAGCTTTGGGACCGGGGACGAGCAGTACTTC. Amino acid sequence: CASSFGTGDEQYF.

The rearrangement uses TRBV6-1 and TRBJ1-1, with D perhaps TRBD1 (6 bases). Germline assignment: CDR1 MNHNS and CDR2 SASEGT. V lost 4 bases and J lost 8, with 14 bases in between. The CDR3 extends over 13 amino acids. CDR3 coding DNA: TGTGCCAGCAGTGGAAACAGGGCTCGCGAAGCTTTCTTT. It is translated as CASSGNRAREAFF.

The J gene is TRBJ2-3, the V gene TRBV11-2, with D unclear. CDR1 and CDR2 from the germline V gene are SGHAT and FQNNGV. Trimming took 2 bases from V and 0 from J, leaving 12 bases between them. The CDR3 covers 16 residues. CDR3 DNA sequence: TGTGCCAGCAGCTTAAAGCTGGCCTCCAGCACAGATACGCAGTATTTT. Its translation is CASSLKLASSTDTQYF. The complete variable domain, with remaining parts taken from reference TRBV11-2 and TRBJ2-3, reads EAGVAQSPRYKIIEKRQSVAFWCNPISGHATLYWYQQILGQGPKLLIQFQNNGVVDDSQLPKDRFSAERLKGVDSTLKIQPAKLEDSAVYLCASSLKLASSTDTQYFGPGTRLTVL.

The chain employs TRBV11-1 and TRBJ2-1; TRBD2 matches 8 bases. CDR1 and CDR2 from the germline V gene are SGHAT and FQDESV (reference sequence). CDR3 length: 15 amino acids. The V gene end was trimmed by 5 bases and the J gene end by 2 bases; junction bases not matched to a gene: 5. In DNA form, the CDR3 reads TGTGCCAGCAGCGAACTAGCGGTTCCCTACAATGAGCAGTTCTTC. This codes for CASSELAVPYNEQFF.

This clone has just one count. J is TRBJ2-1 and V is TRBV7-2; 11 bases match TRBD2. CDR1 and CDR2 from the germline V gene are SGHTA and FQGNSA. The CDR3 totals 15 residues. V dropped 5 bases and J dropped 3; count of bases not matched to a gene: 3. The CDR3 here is CASSPTSGGYNEQFF. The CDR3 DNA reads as TGTGCCAGCAGCCCCACTAGCGGGGGCTACAATGAGCAGTTCTTC.

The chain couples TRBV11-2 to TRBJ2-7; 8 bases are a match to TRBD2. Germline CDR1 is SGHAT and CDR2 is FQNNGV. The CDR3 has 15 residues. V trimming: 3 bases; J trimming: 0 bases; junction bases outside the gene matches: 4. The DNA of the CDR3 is TGTGCCAGCAGCTTCAGCGGGACTAGCTCCTACGAGCAGTACTTC. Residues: CASSFSGTSSYEQYF.

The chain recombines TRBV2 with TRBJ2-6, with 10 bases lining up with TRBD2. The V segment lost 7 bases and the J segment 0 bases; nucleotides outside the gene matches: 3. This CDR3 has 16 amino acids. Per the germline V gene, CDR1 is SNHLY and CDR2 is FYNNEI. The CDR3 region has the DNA TGTGCCAGCATAGCGGGGGGTCTCTCTGGGGCCAACGTCCTGACTTTC. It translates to CASIAGGLSGANVLTF. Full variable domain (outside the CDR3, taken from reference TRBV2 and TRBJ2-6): EPEVTQTPSHQVTQMGQEVILRCVPISNHLYFYWYRQILGQKVEFLVSFYNNEISEKSEIFDDQFSVERPDGSNFTLKIRSTKLEDSAMYFCASIAGGLSGANVLTFGAGSRLTVL.

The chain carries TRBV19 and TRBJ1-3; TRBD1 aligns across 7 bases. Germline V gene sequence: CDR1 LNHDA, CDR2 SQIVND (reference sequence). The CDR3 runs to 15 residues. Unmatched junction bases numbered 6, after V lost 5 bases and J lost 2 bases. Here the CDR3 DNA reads TGTGCCAGTAGTGCCGGAGGGACAGCTGGAAACACCATATATTTT. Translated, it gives CASSAGGTAGNTIYF.